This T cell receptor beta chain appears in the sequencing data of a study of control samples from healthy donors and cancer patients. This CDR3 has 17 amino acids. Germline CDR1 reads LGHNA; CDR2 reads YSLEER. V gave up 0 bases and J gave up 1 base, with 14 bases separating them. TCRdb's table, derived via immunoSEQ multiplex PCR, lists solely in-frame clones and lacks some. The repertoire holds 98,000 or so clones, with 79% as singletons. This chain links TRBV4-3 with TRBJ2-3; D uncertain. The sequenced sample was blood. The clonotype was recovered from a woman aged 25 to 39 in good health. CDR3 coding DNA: TGCGCCAGCAGCCAAGATACGAACAGCCTCGGCACAGATACGCAGTATTTT. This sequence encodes CASSQDTNSLGTDTQYF.